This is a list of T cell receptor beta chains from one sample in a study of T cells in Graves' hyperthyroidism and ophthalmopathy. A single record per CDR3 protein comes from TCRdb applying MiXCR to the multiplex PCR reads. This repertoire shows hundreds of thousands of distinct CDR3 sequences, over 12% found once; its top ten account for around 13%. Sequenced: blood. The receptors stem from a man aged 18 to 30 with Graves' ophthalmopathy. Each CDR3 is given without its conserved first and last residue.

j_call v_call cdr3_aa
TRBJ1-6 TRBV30 AWTVTGSAPLH
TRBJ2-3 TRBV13 ASSLSGGITDTQY
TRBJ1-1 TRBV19 ASKGQEGRGTEAF
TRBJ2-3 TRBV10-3 AISEGTGRSDTQY
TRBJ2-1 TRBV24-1 ATSDSGLAGDEQF
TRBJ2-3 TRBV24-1 ATSAGQGPTDTQY
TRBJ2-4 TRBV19 ASSSQHIAKNIQY
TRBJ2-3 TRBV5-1 ASSLTGGPTDTQY
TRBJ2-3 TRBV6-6 ASSYSNRVADTQY
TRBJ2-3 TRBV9 ASSRPRGDTDTQY
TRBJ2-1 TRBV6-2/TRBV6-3 ASSYLQASYNEQF
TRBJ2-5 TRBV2 ASSEETGTTQH
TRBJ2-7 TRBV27 ASSFQGVHEQY
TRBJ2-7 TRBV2 ASSEPSGSYEQY
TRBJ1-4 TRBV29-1 SVRQRGGNNEKLF
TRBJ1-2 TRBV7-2 ASSPPGISYGYT
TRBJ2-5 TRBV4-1 ASSQGPGQTQETQY
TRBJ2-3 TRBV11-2 ASSRTGGETDTQY
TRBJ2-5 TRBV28 ASRHPGLAGGGRETQY
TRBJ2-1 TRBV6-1 ASSLSTPDNEQF
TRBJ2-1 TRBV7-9 ASRQAGESNEQF
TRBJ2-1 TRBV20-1 SASGLAGGRSYNEQF
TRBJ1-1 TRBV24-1 ATSAQGSITEAF
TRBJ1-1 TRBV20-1 SARDTARLQAF
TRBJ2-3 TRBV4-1 ASSLYFPPGGVNPDTQY
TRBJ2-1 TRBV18 ASSASGQIYNEQF
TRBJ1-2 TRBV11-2 ASSLDPRVPNYGYT
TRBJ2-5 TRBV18 ASSPTSGWQETQY
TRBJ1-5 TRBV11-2 ASSEGTFNQPQH
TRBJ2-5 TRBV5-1 ASSPGVAAYETQY
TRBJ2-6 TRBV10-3 AISELRVSGANVLT
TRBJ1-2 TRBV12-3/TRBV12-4 ASSPQRGSYGYT
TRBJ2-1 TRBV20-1 SAYPGSGPLNEQF
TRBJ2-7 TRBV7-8 ASRSPGTYEQY
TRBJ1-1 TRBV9 ASSVVDGVNTEAF
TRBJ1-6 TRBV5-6 ASSLGLGASNSPLH
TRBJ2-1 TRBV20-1 SATGTSGRSYNEQF
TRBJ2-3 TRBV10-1 ASSESSLEDTQY
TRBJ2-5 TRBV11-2 ASSWEQETQY
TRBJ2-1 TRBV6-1 ASSLRDRSYNEQF
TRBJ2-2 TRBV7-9 ASRIGSITGELF
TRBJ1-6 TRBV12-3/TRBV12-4 ASRSLPPGWGSPLH
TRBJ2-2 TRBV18 ASSAVLEITGELF
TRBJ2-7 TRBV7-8 ASSPWRQGRSEQY
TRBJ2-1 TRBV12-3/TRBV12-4 ASTHASGEQF
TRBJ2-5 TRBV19 ASSILGDETQY
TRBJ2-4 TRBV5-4 ASSLKSGNNIQY
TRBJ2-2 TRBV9 ASSEGTSGIGGELF
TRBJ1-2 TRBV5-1 ASSLGTVLYGYT
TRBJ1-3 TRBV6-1 ASSPTVSPDTIY
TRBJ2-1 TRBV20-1 SAALAAFYNEQF
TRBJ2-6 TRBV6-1 ASSRDNAGANVLT
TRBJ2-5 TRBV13 ASGGDRAQETQY
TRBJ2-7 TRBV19 ASNSGASYEQY
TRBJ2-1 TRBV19 ASSIDPPGLLRNEQF
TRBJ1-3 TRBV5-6 ASSLDGGIGNTIY
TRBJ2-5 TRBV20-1 SAKYGLDGWYQETQY
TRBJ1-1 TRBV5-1 ASSSNFGTEAF
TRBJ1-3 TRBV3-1 ASSYGQWSSGNTIY
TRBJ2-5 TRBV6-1 ASARYQETQY